The rows below give T cell receptor beta chains drawn from one sample of a study of T cells after yellow fever vaccination. TCRdb called the 5' RACE reads again in MiXCR, with one record for every CDR3 protein. The sample records around 340,000 distinct CDR3 sequences, under 15% being singletons. This material consisted of CD4+ T cells sorted from PBMCs, taken 15 days after the yellow fever booster vaccination. Receptors originate from a man aged 18 to 35 who received the YFV17D yellow fever vaccine. The CDR3 runs from the conserved cysteine through the conserved F or W. Each record gives: J gene, clone size, D gene, V gene, CDR3 DNA, CDR3 protein. A D gene is named only where the DNA matches it firmly. Not every row has a clone size; where given, it reads once, few, many or a size class.

J gene: TRBJ2-1; clone size: few; D gene: TRBD1; V gene: TRBV5-5; CDR3 DNA: TGTGCCAGCAGCGGGACAGGGATGGATGAGCAGTTCTTC; CDR3 protein: CASSGTGMDEQFF
J gene: TRBJ2-5; clone size: few; D gene: TRBD1; V gene: TRBV4-2; CDR3 DNA: TGTGCCAGCAGCCAAGCAGGGGGCTTTGGGGAGACCCAGTACTTC; CDR3 protein: CASSQAGGFGETQYF
J gene: TRBJ1-6; clone size: few; D gene: .; V gene: TRBV4-1; CDR3 DNA: TGCGCCAGCAGCCCCGAAGGGGGGGTGCACGGTTCACCCCTCCACTTT; CDR3 protein: CASSPEGGVHGSPLHF
J gene: TRBJ2-5; clone size: .; D gene: .; V gene: TRBV3-1; CDR3 DNA: TGTGCCAGCAGCCAAGGGGCGGAAGAGACCCAGTACTTC; CDR3 protein: CASSQGAEETQYF
J gene: TRBJ2-2; clone size: few; D gene: TRBD1; V gene: TRBV28; CDR3 DNA: TGTGCCAGCACGGACAGGGGGTTGAACACCGGGGAGCTGTTTTTT; CDR3 protein: CASTDRGLNTGELFF
J gene: TRBJ1-3; clone size: .; D gene: .; V gene: TRBV6-5; CDR3 DNA: TGTGCCAGCAGTTACGGGACGGTCAGGGCTGGAAACACCATATATTTT; CDR3 protein: CASSYGTVRAGNTIYF
J gene: TRBJ2-5; clone size: few; D gene: .; V gene: TRBV5-1; CDR3 DNA: TGCGCCAGCAAGTCCTCAGAGACCCAGTACTTC; CDR3 protein: CASKSSETQYF
J gene: TRBJ2-5; clone size: .; D gene: TRBD2; V gene: TRBV10-2; CDR3 DNA: TGCGCCAGCAGCCCTATCCGGGGGGGGGCAACACAAGAGACCCAGTACTTC; CDR3 protein: CASSPIRGGATQETQYF
J gene: TRBJ1-2; clone size: few; D gene: .; V gene: TRBV19; CDR3 DNA: TGTGCCAGTAGTATTGGGGGAGAGGTCTATGGCTACACCTTC; CDR3 protein: CASSIGGEVYGYTF
J gene: TRBJ1-4; clone size: .; D gene: .; V gene: TRBV6-1; CDR3 DNA: TGTGCCATTAGTCCGGGGGGAAAACTGTTTTTT; CDR3 protein: CAISPGGKLFF
J gene: TRBJ1-3; clone size: few; D gene: .; V gene: TRBV2; CDR3 DNA: TGTGCCAGCAGTGAACAGGGAACCGGAAACACCATATATTTT; CDR3 protein: CASSEQGTGNTIYF
J gene: TRBJ2-3; clone size: many; D gene: .; V gene: TRBV7-8; CDR3 DNA: TGTGCCAGCAGCCAGACCACAGATACGCAGTATTTT; CDR3 protein: CASSQTTDTQYF
J gene: TRBJ1-2; clone size: .; D gene: .; V gene: TRBV12-3/TRBV12-4; CDR3 DNA: TGTGCCAGCAGTTTAGGGGGGACATACTATGGCTACACCTTC; CDR3 protein: CASSLGGTYYGYTF
J gene: TRBJ2-1; clone size: .; D gene: .; V gene: TRBV7-2; CDR3 DNA: TGTGCCAGCAGCTTACGGGGGCCCTCCTACAATGAGCAGTTCTTC; CDR3 protein: CASSLRGPSYNEQFF
J gene: TRBJ1-5; clone size: few; D gene: .; V gene: TRBV6-4; CDR3 DNA: TGTGCCAGCGATTCAGAGGGGGTGACTCAGCCCCAGCATTTT; CDR3 protein: CASDSEGVTQPQHF
J gene: TRBJ2-3; clone size: few; D gene: .; V gene: TRBV2; CDR3 DNA: TGTGCCAGCAGTGGGCTAGATACGCAGTATTTT; CDR3 protein: CASSGLDTQYF
J gene: TRBJ2-7; clone size: .; D gene: TRBD2; V gene: TRBV18; CDR3 DNA: TGTGCCAGCTCACCGGGACTAGCGGGGGCCTCCTACGAGCAGTACTTC; CDR3 protein: CASSPGLAGASYEQYF
J gene: TRBJ2-5; clone size: .; D gene: .; V gene: TRBV29-1; CDR3 DNA: TGCAGCGTTGTAAGGGGGTGGGAGACCCAGTACTTC; CDR3 protein: CSVVRGWETQYF
J gene: TRBJ1-3; clone size: few; D gene: .; V gene: TRBV7-6; CDR3 DNA: TGTGCCAGCAGCCCCCCGGAGGGGGTCCGCTCTGGAAACACCATATATTTT; CDR3 protein: CASSPPEGVRSGNTIYF
J gene: TRBJ2-4; clone size: few; D gene: TRBD2; V gene: TRBV18; CDR3 DNA: TGTGCCAGCTCACCAAGACTAGCGGGAGCCTTATCCAAAAACATTCAGTACTTC; CDR3 protein: CASSPRLAGALSKNIQYF
J gene: TRBJ2-2; clone size: many; D gene: .; V gene: TRBV20-1; CDR3 DNA: TGCAGTGCTAGAGATGGGTATGGCGGGGAGCTGTTTTTT; CDR3 protein: CSARDGYGGELFF
J gene: TRBJ2-3; clone size: few; D gene: .; V gene: TRBV2; CDR3 DNA: TGTGCCAGCAGTGATTCGCGGTCCTTGGATACGCAGTATTTT; CDR3 protein: CASSDSRSLDTQYF
J gene: TRBJ2-3; clone size: few; D gene: TRBD2; V gene: TRBV24-1; CDR3 DNA: TGTGCCACCAGTGATGCTAGCGGGGGGACAGATACGCAGTATTTT; CDR3 protein: CATSDASGGTDTQYF
J gene: TRBJ2-1; clone size: .; D gene: TRBD1; V gene: TRBV12-3/TRBV12-4; CDR3 DNA: TGTGCCAGCCGAGGGACAGGGGTCCACAATGAGCAGTTCTTC; CDR3 protein: CASRGTGVHNEQFF
J gene: TRBJ2-3; clone size: once; D gene: .; V gene: TRBV7-2; CDR3 DNA: TGTGCCAGCAGCTTATGGGCGCAGCTCGGAGATACGCAGTATTTT; CDR3 protein: CASSLWAQLGDTQYF
J gene: TRBJ1-4; clone size: .; D gene: .; V gene: TRBV9; CDR3 DNA: TGTGCCAGCAGCGCTGCTGGGGCAACTAATGAAAAACTGTTTTTT; CDR3 protein: CASSAAGATNEKLFF
J gene: TRBJ2-3; clone size: few; D gene: .; V gene: TRBV20-1; CDR3 DNA: TGCAGTGCTAGGAAGGTGGGACCAGATACGCAGTATTTT; CDR3 protein: CSARKVGPDTQYF
J gene: TRBJ2-3; clone size: .; D gene: .; V gene: TRBV6-1; CDR3 DNA: TGTGCCAGCCGATCCGGGGGAATTCACACAGATACGCAGTATTTT; CDR3 protein: CASRSGGIHTDTQYF
J gene: TRBJ2-4; clone size: .; D gene: TRBD2; V gene: TRBV28; CDR3 DNA: TGTGCCAGCAGTCCCACCAGCCGCGGGGGGGTAGCCAAAAACATTCAGTACTTC; CDR3 protein: CASSPTSRGGVAKNIQYF
J gene: TRBJ2-3; clone size: few; D gene: .; V gene: TRBV6-6; CDR3 DNA: TGTGCCAGCAGTTACAGGGCTAGCACCAGAGATACGCAGTATTTT; CDR3 protein: CASSYRASTRDTQYF
J gene: TRBJ2-5; clone size: many; D gene: TRBD1; V gene: TRBV5-1; CDR3 DNA: TGCGCCAGCAGACGGGACAGCCAAGAGACCCAGTACTTC; CDR3 protein: CASRRDSQETQYF
J gene: TRBJ2-5; clone size: few; D gene: .; V gene: TRBV11-2; CDR3 DNA: TGTGCCAGCAGCTTATCCTCGTTGGGCGAGACCCAGTACTTC; CDR3 protein: CASSLSSLGETQYF
J gene: TRBJ1-3; clone size: .; D gene: .; V gene: TRBV5-1; CDR3 DNA: TGCGCCAGCAGCTCACAGGGCGGGGGAAACACCATATATTTT; CDR3 protein: CASSSQGGGNTIYF
J gene: TRBJ1-2; clone size: .; D gene: .; V gene: TRBV14; CDR3 DNA: TGTGCCAGCAGCCAAGCGGGGCAGCACTATGGCTACACCTTC; CDR3 protein: CASSQAGQHYGYTF
J gene: TRBJ2-7; clone size: .; D gene: .; V gene: TRBV12-3/TRBV12-4; CDR3 DNA: TGTGCCAGCAGTCTGAACCGACAGGTAACAGGCGAGCAGTACTTC; CDR3 protein: CASSLNRQVTGEQYF
J gene: TRBJ2-3; clone size: few; D gene: .; V gene: TRBV4-3; CDR3 DNA: TGCGCCAGCAGCCAAGAAGTTTTGCCCGGGGGTGAGGGCACAGATACGCAGTATTTT; CDR3 protein: CASSQEVLPGGEGTDTQYF
J gene: TRBJ2-2; clone size: few; D gene: .; V gene: TRBV6-1; CDR3 DNA: TGTGCCAGCAGACGCCGGGGTGCGAACACCGGGGAGCTGTTTTTT; CDR3 protein: CASRRRGANTGELFF
J gene: TRBJ1-1; clone size: few; D gene: TRBD1; V gene: TRBV5-1; CDR3 DNA: TGCGCCAGCAGCTTGGTATCGGGGACAGTGAACACTGAAGCTTTCTTT; CDR3 protein: CASSLVSGTVNTEAFF
J gene: TRBJ2-7; clone size: .; D gene: TRBD1; V gene: TRBV5-1; CDR3 DNA: TGCGCCAGCTCCGCCGGGACAGGGGTTATCTACGAGCAGTACTTC; CDR3 protein: CASSAGTGVIYEQYF
J gene: TRBJ1-1; clone size: .; D gene: .; V gene: TRBV20-1; CDR3 DNA: TGCAGTGCTGCAGACAGAAACACTGAAGCTTTCTTT; CDR3 protein: CSAADRNTEAFF
J gene: TRBJ2-3; clone size: few; D gene: .; V gene: TRBV10-1; CDR3 DNA: TGCGCCAGTCGCCGGGGGGCCTCAGATACGCAGTATTTT; CDR3 protein: CASRRGASDTQYF
J gene: TRBJ1-1; clone size: few; D gene: .; V gene: TRBV7-2; CDR3 DNA: TGTGCCAGCAGCCCTCAGCCGGGGGGCACTGAAGCTTTCTTT; CDR3 protein: CASSPQPGGTEAFF
J gene: TRBJ2-3; clone size: .; D gene: .; V gene: TRBV4-1; CDR3 DNA: TGCGCCAGCAGCCGGCAAACAGGGGATACGCAGTATTTT; CDR3 protein: CASSRQTGDTQYF
J gene: TRBJ2-3; clone size: .; D gene: .; V gene: TRBV20-1; CDR3 DNA: TGCAGTGCTAGCCCCCTCGTCCCTTTCACAGATACGCAGTATTTT; CDR3 protein: CSASPLVPFTDTQYF
J gene: TRBJ2-5; clone size: .; D gene: TRBD1; V gene: TRBV5-1; CDR3 DNA: TGCGCCAGCAGCTTGTTGACAGGGACACAAGAGACCCAGTACTTC; CDR3 protein: CASSLLTGTQETQYF
J gene: TRBJ2-1; clone size: .; D gene: .; V gene: TRBV20-1; CDR3 DNA: TGCAGTGCTAGGGGGACAGCGGGGAGCCCGAATGAGCAGTTCTTC; CDR3 protein: CSARGTAGSPNEQFF
J gene: TRBJ1-4; clone size: .; D gene: .; V gene: TRBV7-9; CDR3 DNA: TGTGCCAGCAGCTTAGGGCGGGCGGCAACTAATGAAAAACTGTTTTTT; CDR3 protein: CASSLGRAATNEKLFF
J gene: TRBJ2-3; clone size: many; D gene: TRBD2; V gene: TRBV7-9; CDR3 DNA: TGTGCCAGCAGCTTCTGGACTAGCGGGTCGGATACGCAGTATTTT; CDR3 protein: CASSFWTSGSDTQYF
J gene: TRBJ1-2; clone size: .; D gene: .; V gene: TRBV6-1; CDR3 DNA: TGTGCCAGCAGCCGTACAGGCGTCTATGGCTACACCTTC; CDR3 protein: CASSRTGVYGYTF